Here is one T cell receptor (beta chain) with its context. This sample was taken from a study of blood T cells in healthy people across ages. A sample-barcoded 5' primer and a J-beta primer mix were used in a second PCR of roughly 7 to 11 cycles. Using its own MiXCR run on the 5' RACE reads, TCRdb lists one record per CDR3 protein. The repertoire includes 700,000 to 800,000 distinct CDR3 sequences, more than 40% of them detected once, and roughly 19% sits in the top ten. The germline V gene encodes CDR1 MNHNY and CDR2 SVGAGI (reference sequence). CDR3 length: 15 residues. Trimming pared 2 bases from V and 1 base from J, leaving 11 bases between.

The chain uses TRBV6-6 and TRBJ1-1, with D uncertain. This clonotype was sampled from a woman aged 55 to 70 in good health. The specimen was blood. CDR3 sequence: CASSYGVRGNTEAFF. The CDR3, as DNA: TGTGCCAGCAGTTACGGGGTACGGGGGAACACTGAAGCTTTCTTT.